This T cell receptor (beta chain) derives from a study of blood T cell repertoires in COVID-19. About the research overall: Spain, Italy and the United States supplied samples that represented acute and convalescent COVID-19. In each case, the material was cDNA or gDNA derived from T cells, B-cell-depleted T cells, or PBMCs.

The CDR3 consists of 12 residues. Per the germline V gene, CDR1 is SQVTM and CDR2 is ANQGSEA. The ends lost 5 bases at V and 6 bases at J; junction bases unmatched: 6. Profiled with immunoSEQ multiplex PCR; TCRdb holds only in-frame clones, not every one. The sample lists some 56,000 clones; roughly 79% were seen once. The chain links TRBV29-1 to TRBJ1-2; 7 bases map to TRBD1. Source material: peripheral blood. The sequence derives from a woman aged 80 or older with active or convalescent COVID-19. CDR3 coding DNA: TGCAGCGTTCTGACAGGGATGCATGGCTACACCTTC. Its protein product is CSVLTGMHGYTF.